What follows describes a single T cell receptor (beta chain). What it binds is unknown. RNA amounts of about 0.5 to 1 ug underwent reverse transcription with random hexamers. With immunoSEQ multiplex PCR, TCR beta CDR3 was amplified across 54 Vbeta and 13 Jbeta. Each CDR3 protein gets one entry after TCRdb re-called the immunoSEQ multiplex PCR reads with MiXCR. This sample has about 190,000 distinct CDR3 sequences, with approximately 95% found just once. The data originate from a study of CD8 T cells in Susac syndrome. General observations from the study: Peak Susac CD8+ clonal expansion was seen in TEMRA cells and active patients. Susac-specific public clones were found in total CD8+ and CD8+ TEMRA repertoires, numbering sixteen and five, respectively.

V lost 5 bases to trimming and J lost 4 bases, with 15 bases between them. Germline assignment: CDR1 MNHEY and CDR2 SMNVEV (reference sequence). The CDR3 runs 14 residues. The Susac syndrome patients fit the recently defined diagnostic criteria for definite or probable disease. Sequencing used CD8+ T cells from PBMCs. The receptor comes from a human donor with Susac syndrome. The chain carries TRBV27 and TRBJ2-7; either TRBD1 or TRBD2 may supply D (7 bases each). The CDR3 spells CASSPRGDRYEQYF. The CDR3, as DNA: TGTGCCAGCAGTCCACGGGGGGACAGATACGAGCAGTACTTC.